A selection of T cell receptor beta chains follows, all from one sample in a study of blood T cell repertoires in COVID-19. Produced via immunoSEQ multiplex PCR; TCRdb's table is partial and in-frame only. This sample has 60,000 to 85,000 clones, with 74% found just once. Sample: peripheral blood. These receptors all stem from a human donor with acute or convalescent COVID-19. The donor label of this sample is uncertain. The CDR3 runs from the conserved cysteine through the conserved F or W. A D gene is named only where the DNA matches it firmly. The size entry is marked missing in some rows and otherwise reads once, few, many or a size class.

J: TRBJ2-1
D: TRBD2
V: TRBV9
size: NA
DNA: TGTGCCAGCAGCGTAGGGACTAGTCAGTTAGGTGAGCAGTTCTTC
CDR3: CASSVGTSQLGEQFF

J: TRBJ1-1
D: NA
V: TRBV10-3
size: NA
DNA: TGTGCCATCAGCCCCCGGGGCACTGAAGCTTTCTTT
CDR3: CAISPRGTEAFF

J: TRBJ2-2
D: NA
V: TRBV18
size: NA
DNA: TGTGCCAGCTCCCAGGACACCGGGGAGCTGTTTTTT
CDR3: CASSQDTGELFF

J: TRBJ2-7
D: NA
V: TRBV28
size: NA
DNA: TGTGCCAGCAGTTTTGCCAACTCGAACTACGAGCAGTACTTC
CDR3: CASSFANSNYEQYF

J: TRBJ1-2
D: NA
V: TRBV6-2/TRBV6-3
size: NA
DNA: TGTGCCAGCAGTTACTCGACCGGGGGAGGCTACACCTTC
CDR3: CASSYSTGGGYTF

J: TRBJ1-3
D: NA
V: TRBV13
size: NA
DNA: TGTGCCAGCAGCCCAACAGGGTCTGGAAACACCATATATTTT
CDR3: CASSPTGSGNTIYF

J: TRBJ2-6
D: NA
V: TRBV10-2
size: NA
DNA: TGCGCCAGCACCTTGAGACAGGACCTCTCTGGGGCCAACGTCCTGACTTTC
CDR3: CASTLRQDLSGANVLTF

J: TRBJ1-2
D: NA
V: TRBV9
size: NA
DNA: TGTGCCAGCAGCGGCCCCGGACAGTCCTATGGCTACACCTTC
CDR3: CASSGPGQSYGYTF

J: TRBJ2-6
D: TRBD2
V: TRBV5-1
size: NA
DNA: TGCGCCAGCAGCCCGACGGGAGGAGGGGCCAACGTCCTGACTTTC
CDR3: CASSPTGGGANVLTF

J: TRBJ2-1
D: NA
V: TRBV30
size: NA
DNA: TGTGCCTGGGGGGGGCTACCAAGGCATGAGCAGTTCTTC
CDR3: CAWGGLPRHEQFF

J: TRBJ2-2
D: NA
V: TRBV2
size: NA
DNA: TGTGCCAGCAGTGATGAAGGGTGGGGCGCCACCGGGGAGCTGTTTTTT
CDR3: CASSDEGWGATGELFF

J: TRBJ2-3
D: NA
V: TRBV5-6
size: once
DNA: TGTGCCAGCAGTTTGGGGCAATTAACAGATACGCAGTATTTT
CDR3: CASSLGQLTDTQYF

J: TRBJ1-2
D: TRBD1
V: TRBV25-1
size: NA
DNA: TGTGCCAGCAGGGCCTCAGGGGGGCTTGGCTACACCTTC
CDR3: CASRASGGLGYTF

J: TRBJ1-1
D: TRBD1
V: TRBV10-3
size: NA
DNA: TGTGCCATCAGCGACAGGGGCGTAAAGGAAGCTTTCTTT
CDR3: CAISDRGVKEAFF

J: TRBJ2-1
D: NA
V: TRBV24-1
size: NA
DNA: TGTGCCACCAGTGAAACGGGGGGCCTGGATGAGCAGTTCTTC
CDR3: CATSETGGLDEQFF

J: TRBJ2-2
D: NA
V: TRBV6-5
size: NA
DNA: TGTGCCAGCAACAAAGGACAGAACACCGGGGAGCTGTTTTTT
CDR3: CASNKGQNTGELFF

J: TRBJ1-5
D: TRBD1
V: TRBV7-8
size: NA
DNA: TGTGCCAGCAGCAGAGGACAGGGGGCGAAAGTTCAGCCCCAGCATTTT
CDR3: CASSRGQGAKVQPQHF

J: TRBJ1-4
D: TRBD1
V: TRBV7-9
size: NA
DNA: TGTGCCAGCAGCTTAGGACAGGGGGCCAATAATGAAAAACTGTTTTTT
CDR3: CASSLGQGANNEKLFF

J: TRBJ2-1
D: TRBD2
V: TRBV28
size: NA
DNA: TGTGCCAGCGAAGCGGGGGGTTCGAAGAATGAGCAGTTCTTC
CDR3: CASEAGGSKNEQFF

J: TRBJ1-5
D: TRBD1
V: TRBV6-4
size: NA
DNA: TGTGCCAGCAGCGAGGGACAGGGAAATCAGCCCCAGCATTTT
CDR3: CASSEGQGNQPQHF

J: TRBJ1-1
D: TRBD1
V: TRBV11-2
size: few
DNA: TGTGCCAGCAGCTCGGAGGGGGCATGGACTGAAGCTTTCTTT
CDR3: CASSSEGAWTEAFF

J: TRBJ2-5
D: NA
V: TRBV6-5
size: NA
DNA: TGTGCCAGCAGTTACCCTCCTTCCGGGACACAAGAGACCCAGTACTTC
CDR3: CASSYPPSGTQETQYF

J: TRBJ2-6
D: TRBD1
V: TRBV11-2
size: NA
DNA: TGTGCCAGCAGCTACAGGGGGACAGGAGGGGCCAACGTCCTGACTTTC
CDR3: CASSYRGTGGANVLTF

J: TRBJ1-1
D: NA
V: TRBV2
size: once
DNA: TGTGCCAGCAGGGCCGGTACAGGGTCCACTGAAGCTTTCTTT
CDR3: CASRAGTGSTEAFF

J: TRBJ1-6
D: NA
V: TRBV6-5
size: NA
DNA: TGTGCCAGCAGAGCCGACAGTAAATCACCCCTCCACTTT
CDR3: CASRADSKSPLHF

J: TRBJ1-4
D: TRBD1
V: TRBV6-1
size: NA
DNA: TGTGCCAGCAGTGAAAGGGGACAGGGTCCTAATGAAAAACTGTTTTTT
CDR3: CASSERGQGPNEKLFF

J: TRBJ2-5
D: TRBD2
V: TRBV4-3
size: NA
DNA: TGCGCCAGCAGCCAAGGTCTTAGCGGGAGCCGGGAGACCCAGTACTTC
CDR3: CASSQGLSGSRETQYF

J: TRBJ2-2
D: TRBD2
V: TRBV6-2/TRBV6-3
size: NA
DNA: TGTGCCAGCAGTTACGGGGTAGCGGGAGCGAACACCGGGGAGCTGTTTTTT
CDR3: CASSYGVAGANTGELFF

J: TRBJ2-6
D: NA
V: TRBV12-3/TRBV12-4
size: NA
DNA: TGTGCCAGCAGTTCTCCGGGGGCCAACGTCCTGACTTTC
CDR3: CASSSPGANVLTF

J: TRBJ2-7
D: TRBD2
V: TRBV7-2
size: NA
DNA: TGTGCCAGCAGCCGCCAGCGGGGGGAGTCTAAGCAGTACTTC
CDR3: CASSRQRGESKQYF

J: TRBJ1-3
D: TRBD1
V: TRBV19
size: NA
DNA: TGTGCCAGTACCTCGAACAGGGGACTTTCTGGAAACACCATATATTTT
CDR3: CASTSNRGLSGNTIYF

J: TRBJ2-2
D: TRBD1
V: TRBV24-1
size: NA
DNA: TGTGCCACCGGGACAGGGGGTTCCGGGGAGCTGTTTTTT
CDR3: CATGTGGSGELFF

J: TRBJ1-5
D: NA
V: TRBV10-2
size: NA
DNA: TGCGCCAGCAGTGGCGGACAAAGGAATAGCAATCAGCCCCAGCATTTT
CDR3: CASSGGQRNSNQPQHF

J: TRBJ2-2
D: TRBD2
V: TRBV10-3
size: few
DNA: TGTGCCATCAGGGCTAGCGGGTCGAACACCGGGGAGCTGTTTTTT
CDR3: CAIRASGSNTGELFF

J: TRBJ1-3
D: NA
V: TRBV6-5
size: NA
DNA: TGTGCCAGCAGTTACTCGAGCCAGGTTCGAAACACCATATATTTT
CDR3: CASSYSSQVRNTIYF

J: TRBJ2-7
D: TRBD2
V: TRBV7-2
size: NA
DNA: TGTGCCAGCAGCTTAGAGGGTTTGAGGACTAGCGGGAACGAGCAGTACTTC
CDR3: CASSLEGLRTSGNEQYF

J: TRBJ1-2
D: TRBD1
V: TRBV28
size: few
DNA: TGTGCCAGCACCGGGACAGGGGCCTATGGCTACACCTTC
CDR3: CASTGTGAYGYTF

J: TRBJ1-4
D: NA
V: TRBV12-3/TRBV12-4
size: NA
DNA: TGTGCCAGCAGTGGCCCGGGGGAAAAACTGTTTTTT
CDR3: CASSGPGEKLFF

J: TRBJ1-5
D: NA
V: TRBV6-1
size: NA
DNA: TGTGCCAGCAGTGAGCGCCCAGGGATTGGGAATCAGCCCCAGCATTTT
CDR3: CASSERPGIGNQPQHF

J: TRBJ2-1
D: TRBD2
V: TRBV7-9
size: NA
DNA: TGTGCCAGCAGCCGAGCGGGAGGAGACAATGAGCAGTTCTTC
CDR3: CASSRAGGDNEQFF

J: TRBJ1-5
D: NA
V: TRBV10-1
size: NA
DNA: TGCGCCGGTATGGCGGTCCCCCTCAATCAGCCCCAGCATTTT
CDR3: CAGMAVPLNQPQHF

J: TRBJ1-6
D: NA
V: TRBV19
size: NA
DNA: TGTGCCAGTAGTACAAAGTCAGGGCTGGCACCCCTCCACTTT
CDR3: CASSTKSGLAPLHF

J: TRBJ1-6
D: NA
V: TRBV7-6
size: NA
DNA: TGTGCCAGCAGCTTAGGCAGGGCCAATTCACCCCTCCACTTT
CDR3: CASSLGRANSPLHF

J: TRBJ1-1
D: TRBD1
V: TRBV10-3
size: NA
DNA: TGTGCCATCAGTGAGACAGGGGGGGGAACTGAAGCTTTCTTT
CDR3: CAISETGGGTEAFF

J: TRBJ1-1
D: NA
V: TRBV4-1
size: NA
DNA: TGCGCCAGCAGCCAAAACTGGGGGGGTCGTAACACTGAAGCTTTCTTT
CDR3: CASSQNWGGRNTEAFF

J: TRBJ1-5
D: TRBD1
V: TRBV6-6
size: NA
DNA: TGTGCCAGCAGTTCGGACAGGGGGCATGTGAATCAGCCCCAGCATTTT
CDR3: CASSSDRGHVNQPQHF

J: TRBJ1-1
D: TRBD1
V: TRBV29-1
size: few
DNA: TGCAGCGTTACAGGGGCCTTGAACACTGAAGCTTTCTTT
CDR3: CSVTGALNTEAFF

J: TRBJ2-2
D: NA
V: TRBV4-1
size: NA
DNA: TGCGCCACCACCAAGGAAGTCCAGGGAGGTTCCGGGGAGCTGTTTTTT
CDR3: CATTKEVQGGSGELFF

J: TRBJ2-3
D: TRBD2
V: TRBV6-5
size: NA
DNA: TGTGCCAGCAGCCTAGCGGGGGGAGGGACAGATACGCAGTATTTT
CDR3: CASSLAGGGTDTQYF

J: TRBJ2-3
D: TRBD2
V: TRBV7-2
size: NA
DNA: TGTGCCAGCAGCTTAGGCCTAGCGGGAGTAATGGATACGCAGTATTTT
CDR3: CASSLGLAGVMDTQYF

J: TRBJ2-1
D: NA
V: TRBV19
size: NA
DNA: TGTGCCAGTAGTATAGTCGGGAGCAATGAGCAGTTCTTC
CDR3: CASSIVGSNEQFF

J: TRBJ2-7
D: TRBD1
V: TRBV20-1
size: few
DNA: TGCAGTGCTTGGGACAGGGGCGAGCAGTACTTC
CDR3: CSAWDRGEQYF

J: TRBJ2-1
D: TRBD2
V: TRBV4-2
size: NA
DNA: TGTGCCAGCAGCGATCAAGCGGGAGGGCACAATGAGCAGTTCTTC
CDR3: CASSDQAGGHNEQFF

J: TRBJ2-1
D: TRBD2
V: TRBV25-1
size: NA
DNA: TGTGCCAGCAGTCTTCTAGCGGGCCATGAGCAGTTCTTC
CDR3: CASSLLAGHEQFF

J: TRBJ1-5
D: TRBD1
V: TRBV6-5
size: NA
DNA: TGTGCCAGCAGTTCAACGGGGGACAGGACCCAGCATTTT
CDR3: CASSSTGDRTQHF

J: TRBJ2-5
D: TRBD2
V: TRBV19
size: NA
DNA: TGTGCCACCCGATGGACTAGCGGACCGAAAGAGACCCAGTACTTC
CDR3: CATRWTSGPKETQYF

J: TRBJ2-5
D: TRBD2
V: TRBV28
size: NA
DNA: TGTGCCAGCAGTTCGGCGGGACTAGGCCTCCAAGAGACCCAGTACTTC
CDR3: CASSSAGLGLQETQYF

J: TRBJ1-1
D: NA
V: TRBV7-6
size: few
DNA: TGTGCCAGCAGCTTAGGACAGCGAAAAGAAGCTTTCTTT
CDR3: CASSLGQRKEAFF

J: TRBJ2-3
D: TRBD1
V: TRBV5-6
size: NA
DNA: TGTGCCAGCAGCTTAGACGGACAGGGTTGGACAGATACGCAGTATTTT
CDR3: CASSLDGQGWTDTQYF

J: TRBJ2-5
D: TRBD1
V: TRBV24-1
size: few
DNA: TGTGCCACCAGTGATTTGGGACAGGGGCAAGAGACCCAGTACTTC
CDR3: CATSDLGQGQETQYF